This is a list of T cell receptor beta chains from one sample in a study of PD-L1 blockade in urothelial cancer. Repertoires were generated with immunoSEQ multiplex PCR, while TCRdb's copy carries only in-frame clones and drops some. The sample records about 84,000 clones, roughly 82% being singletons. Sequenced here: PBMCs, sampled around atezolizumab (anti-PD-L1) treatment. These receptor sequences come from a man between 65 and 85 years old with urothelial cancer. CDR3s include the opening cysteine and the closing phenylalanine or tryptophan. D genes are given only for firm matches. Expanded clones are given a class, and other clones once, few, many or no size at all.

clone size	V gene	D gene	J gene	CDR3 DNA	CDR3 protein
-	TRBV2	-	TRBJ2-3	TGTGCCAGCAGTGCGGGGTACCCAGATACGCAGTATTTT	CASSAGYPDTQYF
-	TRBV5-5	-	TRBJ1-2	TGTGCCAGCAGCTTGGAAGCGAGAGCTAACTATGGCTACACCTTC	CASSLEARANYGYTF
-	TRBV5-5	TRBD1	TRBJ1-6	TGTGCCAGCAGCTTCCGACAGGGGAATAATTCACCCCTCCACTTT	CASSFRQGNNSPLHF
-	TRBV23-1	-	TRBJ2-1	TGCGCCAGCAGTTACACAGGTAGCTCCTACAATGAGCAGTTCTTC	CASSYTGSSYNEQFF
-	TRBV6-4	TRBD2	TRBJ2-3	TGTGCCAGCAGCCCGGGACTAGCGTATGGCACAGATACGCAGTATTTT	CASSPGLAYGTDTQYF
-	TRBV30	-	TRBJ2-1	TGTGCCTGGATGAGGGCGGGATTGCGTCTGAGTGAGCAGTTCTTC	CAWMRAGLRLSEQFF
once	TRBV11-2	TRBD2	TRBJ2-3	TGTGCCAGCAGCCCACGGACTAGCGGGGCGGGAGATACGCAGTATTTT	CASSPRTSGAGDTQYF
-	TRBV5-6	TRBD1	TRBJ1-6	TGTGCCAGCAGCCAGGGACAGCACAATTCACCCCTCCACTTT	CASSQGQHNSPLHF
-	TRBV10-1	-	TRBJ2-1	TGCGCCAGCAGTGACGCAGGGGAAGAGCAGTTCTTC	CASSDAGEEQFF
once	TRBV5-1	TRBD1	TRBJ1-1	TGCGCCAGCAGCTTAAACAGGGGGTTTGGCACTGAAGCTTTCTTT	CASSLNRGFGTEAFF
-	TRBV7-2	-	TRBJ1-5	TGTGCCAGCAGCTTAGGCGGCCGTCAGCCCCAGCATTTT	CASSLGGRQPQHF
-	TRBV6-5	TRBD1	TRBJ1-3	TGTGCCAGCAGTCGGACAGGGGAGGGAAACACCATATATTTT	CASSRTGEGNTIYF
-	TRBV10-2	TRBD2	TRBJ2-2	TGCGCCAGCAGTGATAGCGGGGGGGCCGCGACGCCCGGGGAGCTGTTTTTT	CASSDSGGAATPGELFF
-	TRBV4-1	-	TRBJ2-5	TGCGCCAGCAGCCGCCAGGAACAAGAGACCCAGTACTTC	CASSRQEQETQYF
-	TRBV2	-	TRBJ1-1	TGTGCCAGCAGTAATGCAGGGATTTCCACTGAAGCTTTCTTT	CASSNAGISTEAFF
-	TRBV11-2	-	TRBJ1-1	TGTGCCAGCAGCTTTGGCAGAAACACTGAAGCTTTCTTT	CASSFGRNTEAFF
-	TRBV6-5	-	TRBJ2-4	TGTGCCAGCAGTTACTCGAGTCAGGGGCACATTCAGTACTTC	CASSYSSQGHIQYF
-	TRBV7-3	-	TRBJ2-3	TGTGCCAGCAGCTTAACCTTTTCGGGGTCCGATACGCAGTATTTT	CASSLTFSGSDTQYF
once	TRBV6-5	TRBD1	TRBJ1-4	TGTGCCAGCACTCAGGGGGAACCAACTAATGAAAAACTGTTTTTT	CASTQGEPTNEKLFF
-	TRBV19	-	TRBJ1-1	TGTGCCAGTAGTATCGGGGGTGAAGCTTTCTTT	CASSIGGEAFF
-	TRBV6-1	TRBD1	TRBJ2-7	TGTGCCAGCAGTTTGACAGGGACCTCCTACGAGCAGTACTTC	CASSLTGTSYEQYF
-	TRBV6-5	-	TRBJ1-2	TGTGCCAGCAGTCCCCGTCCTCCGGACTATGGCTACACCTTC	CASSPRPPDYGYTF
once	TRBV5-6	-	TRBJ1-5	TGTGCCAGCAGCTTCAAGGGAGGGAATCAGCCCCAGCATTTT	CASSFKGGNQPQHF
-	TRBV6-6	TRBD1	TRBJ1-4	TGTGCCAGCAGTTACTCGGAGACAGGGAATGAAAAACTGTTTTTT	CASSYSETGNEKLFF
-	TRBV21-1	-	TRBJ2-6	TGTGCCAGCAGCAATCTAGGAGAGTCTGGGGCCAACGTCCTGACTTTC	CASSNLGESGANVLTF
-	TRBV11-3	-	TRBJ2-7	TGTGCCAGCAGCTTAGGTGCGGCCAACGAGCAGTACTTC	CASSLGAANEQYF
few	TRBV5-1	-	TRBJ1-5	TGCGCCAGCGCCGAGGGGGACAATCAGCCCCAGCATTTT	CASAEGDNQPQHF
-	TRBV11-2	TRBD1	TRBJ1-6	TGTGCCAGCAGCCTAACTTGGACAGGGAGCTCCTATAATTCACCCCTCCACTTT	CASSLTWTGSSYNSPLHF
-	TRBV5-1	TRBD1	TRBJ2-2	TGCGCCAGCAGCCTCCGGGACAGGCCGCGGGGAGGTCCCGGGGAGCTGTTTTTT	CASSLRDRPRGGPGELFF
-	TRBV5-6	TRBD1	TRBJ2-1	TGTGCCAGCAGCTCGACAGGGATAGCCAATGAGCAGTTCTTC	CASSSTGIANEQFF
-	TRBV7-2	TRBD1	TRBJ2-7	TGTGCCAGCAGATCCCGGACAGGGGGCTACGAGCAGTACTTC	CASRSRTGGYEQYF
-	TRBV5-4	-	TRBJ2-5	TGTGCCAGCAGCTCGACCGGCGGAGAGACCCAGTACTTC	CASSSTGGETQYF
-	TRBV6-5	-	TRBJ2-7	TGTGCCAGCAGTTCGGCGGACTACGAGCAGTACTTC	CASSSADYEQYF
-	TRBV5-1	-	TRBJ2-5	TGCGCCAGCAGCCCGGCGGTAGAAGAGACCCAGTACTTC	CASSPAVEETQYF
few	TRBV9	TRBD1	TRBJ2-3	TGTGCCAGCAGTTACAGGGGAGGCACAGATACGCAGTATTTT	CASSYRGGTDTQYF